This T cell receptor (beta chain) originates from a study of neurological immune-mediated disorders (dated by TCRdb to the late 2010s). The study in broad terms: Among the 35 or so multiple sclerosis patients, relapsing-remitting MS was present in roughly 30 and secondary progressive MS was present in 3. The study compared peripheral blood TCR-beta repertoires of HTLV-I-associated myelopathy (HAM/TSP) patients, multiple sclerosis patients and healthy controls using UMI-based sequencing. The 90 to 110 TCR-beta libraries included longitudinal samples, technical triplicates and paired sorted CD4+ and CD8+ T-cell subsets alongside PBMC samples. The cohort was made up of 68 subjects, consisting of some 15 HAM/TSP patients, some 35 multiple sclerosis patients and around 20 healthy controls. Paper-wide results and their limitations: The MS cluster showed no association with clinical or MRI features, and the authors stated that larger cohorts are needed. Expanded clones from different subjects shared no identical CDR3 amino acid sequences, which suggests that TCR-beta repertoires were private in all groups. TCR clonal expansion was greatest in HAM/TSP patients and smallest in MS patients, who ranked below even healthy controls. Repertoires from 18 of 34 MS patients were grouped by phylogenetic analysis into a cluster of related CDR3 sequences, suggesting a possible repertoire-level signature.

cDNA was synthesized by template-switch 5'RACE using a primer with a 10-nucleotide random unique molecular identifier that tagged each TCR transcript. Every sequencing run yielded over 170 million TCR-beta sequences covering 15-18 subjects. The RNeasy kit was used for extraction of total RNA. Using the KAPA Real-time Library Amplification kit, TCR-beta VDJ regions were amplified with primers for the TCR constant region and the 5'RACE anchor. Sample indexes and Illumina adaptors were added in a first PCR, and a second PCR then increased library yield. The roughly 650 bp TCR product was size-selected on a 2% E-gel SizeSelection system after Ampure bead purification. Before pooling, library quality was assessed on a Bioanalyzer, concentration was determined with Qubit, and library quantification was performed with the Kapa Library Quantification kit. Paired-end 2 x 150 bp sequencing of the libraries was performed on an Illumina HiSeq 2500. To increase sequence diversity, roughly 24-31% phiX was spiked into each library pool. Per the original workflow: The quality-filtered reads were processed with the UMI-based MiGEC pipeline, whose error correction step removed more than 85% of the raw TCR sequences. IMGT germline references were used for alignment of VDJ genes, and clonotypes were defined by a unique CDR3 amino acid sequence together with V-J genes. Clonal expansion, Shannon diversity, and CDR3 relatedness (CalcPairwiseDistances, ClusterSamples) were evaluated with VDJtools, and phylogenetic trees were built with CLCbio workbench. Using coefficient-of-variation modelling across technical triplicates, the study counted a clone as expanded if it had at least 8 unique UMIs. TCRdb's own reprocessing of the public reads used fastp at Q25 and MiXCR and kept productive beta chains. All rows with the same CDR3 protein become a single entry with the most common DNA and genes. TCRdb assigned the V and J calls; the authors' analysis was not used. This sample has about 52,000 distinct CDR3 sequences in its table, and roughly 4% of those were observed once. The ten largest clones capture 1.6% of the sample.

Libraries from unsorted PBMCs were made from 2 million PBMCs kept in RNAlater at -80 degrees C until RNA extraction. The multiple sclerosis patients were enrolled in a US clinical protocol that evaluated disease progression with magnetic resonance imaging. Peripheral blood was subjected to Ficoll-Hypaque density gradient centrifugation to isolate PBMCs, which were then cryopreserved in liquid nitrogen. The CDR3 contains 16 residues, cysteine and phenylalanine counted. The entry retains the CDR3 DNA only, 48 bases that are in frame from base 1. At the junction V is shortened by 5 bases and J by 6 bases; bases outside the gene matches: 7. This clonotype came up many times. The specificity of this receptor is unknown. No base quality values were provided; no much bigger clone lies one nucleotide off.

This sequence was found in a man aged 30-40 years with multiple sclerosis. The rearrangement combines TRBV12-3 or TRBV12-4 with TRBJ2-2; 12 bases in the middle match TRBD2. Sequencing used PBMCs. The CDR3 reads CASSRLAGVVSGELFF. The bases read TGTGCCAGCAGTCGACTAGCGGGGGTGGTATCCGGGGAGCTGTTTTTT.